The T cell receptor (beta chain) described here comes from a study of T cell responses to AZD1222 COVID-19 vaccine. In this sample, this clone turned up a few times. Its antigen is still unknown. General study points: Increases in Spike-specific TCR breadth and depth were seen after two AZD1222 doses. Only a handful of AZD1222 recipients were seropositive at baseline.

Data came from immunoSEQ multiplex PCR; TCRdb stores just in-frame clones and leaves some out. The sample records 120,000 or so clones, about 90% being singletons. The source was peripheral blood, collected on day 0 of AZD1222 vaccination. This clonotype was obtained from an adult in good health.

The CDR3 protein is CASSQDATGHPYGYTF. Written as DNA, the CDR3 is TGTGCCAGCAGCCAAGATGCAACAGGGCATCCCTATGGCTACACCTTC. The chain combines TRBV3-1 (or the pseudogene TRBV3-2) with TRBJ1-2, with a weak D call TRBD1 (6 bases). V shed 0 bases and J shed 4 bases, with 15 bases lying between them. Germline V gene sequence: CDR1 LGHDT, CDR2 YNNKEL (reference sequence). This CDR3 has 16 amino acids.